These 30 T cell receptor beta chains were all obtained from the same sample, sequenced in a study of control samples from healthy donors and cancer patients. The assay was immunoSEQ multiplex PCR, and TCRdb's table has in-frame clones only and misses some. The data hold 100,000 to 150,000 clones, with roughly 92% observed a single time. The sequenced sample consisted of PBMCs. These receptors were collected from an elderly man with head and neck cancer.

V usage is TRBV7-2 and J usage is TRBJ2-4; D ambiguous. Germline V CDR1 and CDR2: SGHTA, FQGNSA. The CDR3 has 16 residues. Trimming left V 5 bases short and J 0 bases short, with 14 bases between. In DNA, the CDR3 is TGTGCCAGCAGCCTAAACCCGACGCTAGCCAAAAACATTCAGTACTTC. This gives the protein CASSLNPTLAKNIQYF.

DNA of the CDR3: TGTGCCACCAGCTGGAGTAATTTTTCCCACACTGAAGCTTTCTTT. Protein: CATSWSNFSHTEAFF. The chain employs TRBV15 and TRBJ1-1; unclear D gene. Germline loops: CDR1 LNHNV, CDR2 YYDKDF (reference sequence). This CDR3 is built from 15 residues. Trimming pared 5 bases from V and 3 bases from J, leaving 16 bases between.

This chain links TRBV7-2 with TRBJ1-6, with D unresolved. Germline V lookup: CDR1 SGHTA, CDR2 FQGNSA. V was shortened by 1 base and J by 0 bases, with 10 bases between the two germline ends. This CDR3 comprises 17 residues. In DNA, the CDR3 is TGTGCCAGCAGCTTAGAAGGGCTTTACTCCTATAATTCACCCCTCCACTTT. This gives the protein CASSLEGLYSYNSPLHF.

V and J are TRBV5-1 and TRBJ1-2, with a tentative D call TRBD1 (5 bases). V was shortened by 4 bases and J by 8 bases, with 18 bases between the two germline ends. Per the germline V gene, CDR1 is SGHRS and CDR2 is YFSETQ. This CDR3 has 14 amino acids. In DNA form, the CDR3 reads TGCGCCAGCAGCCCCTCCTATCAGGGCGAAGGCTACACCTTC. Its protein product is CASSPSYQGEGYTF.

The chain uses TRBV4-1 and TRBJ1-2, with D possibly matching TRBD1 (5 bases). Trimming cost V 0 bases and J 7 bases, with 15 bases left between them. CDR1 MGHRA and CDR2 YSYEKL come from the germline V gene. The CDR3 has 15 amino acids. The chain's CDR3 is CASSQDWLRGAGYTF. CDR3 in DNA: TGCGCCAGCAGCCAAGATTGGTTACGGGGCGCTGGCTACACCTTC.

J is TRBJ1-1 and V is TRBV7-9; no reliable D call. The CDR3 has 12 residues. V gave up 1 base and J gave up 4 bases, with 4 bases separating them. Germline V gene sequence: CDR1 SEHNR, CDR2 FQNEAQ (reference sequence). CDR3 region: CASSLEATEAFF. The CDR3 DNA reads as TGTGCCAGCAGCTTAGAGGCCACTGAAGCTTTCTTT. Filled out from reference TRBV7-9 and TRBJ1-1, the complete variable domain reads DTGVSQNPRHKITKRGQNVTFRCDPISEHNRLYWYRQTLGQGPEFLTYFQNEAQLEKSRLLSDRFSAERPKGSFSTLEIQRTEQGDSAMYLCASSLEATEAFFGQGTRLTVV.

The gene calls are TRBV27 and TRBJ2-7; the D gene is possibly TRBD1 (6 bases). CDR1 and CDR2 (germline): MNHEY, SMNVEV (reference sequence). The ends were cut back, 2 bases at V and 4 bases at J, with 12 bases in the middle. This CDR3 is built from 14 residues. The CDR3 region is CASSLGTTAYEQYF. In DNA form, the CDR3 reads TGTGCCAGCAGTTTAGGGACAACAGCTTACGAGCAGTACTTC.

This clone has only one observation. The chain links TRBV25-1 to TRBJ1-5, with 7 bases fitting TRBD1. The CDR3 spans 14 residues. Germline CDR1 MGHDK, CDR2 SYGVNS. Trimming at V came to 2 bases and at J to 6 bases, leaving 4 bases not matched to a gene. CDR3 sequence reads: CASSETGVPQPQHF. The CDR3 DNA reads as TGTGCCAGCAGTGAAACAGGGGTCCCTCAGCCCCAGCATTTT.

The chain couples TRBV10-3 to TRBJ1-1, with 8 bases lining up with TRBD1. The CDR3 spans 14 residues. Germline assignment: CDR1 ENHRY and CDR2 SYGVKD. V lost 6 bases to trimming and J lost 0 bases; unmatched junction nucleotides: 3. CDR3 in DNA: TGTGCCATCAGCGGGACAGGCCTGAACACTGAAGCTTTCTTT. Translating gives CAISGTGLNTEAFF.

The chain couples TRBV7-8 to TRBJ2-4; weak D call: TRBD2 (6 bases). V was pared by 1 base and J by 6 bases, with 7 bases between. Germline V gene sequence: CDR1 SGHVS, CDR2 FQNEAQ. The length of the CDR3 is 13 residues. CDR3 coding DNA: TGTGCCAGCAGCTTAGTGGGGGGAAACATTCAGTACTTC. It codes for CASSLVGGNIQYF.

V and J are TRBV7-6 and TRBJ2-1, with D uncertain. This CDR3 is 15 amino acids long. The germline V gene encodes CDR1 SGHVS and CDR2 FNYEAQ. Deletions cut 1 base from V and 8 bases from J, with 15 bases between. The CDR3 DNA sequence: TGTGCCAGCAGCTTAGGCCCCGTGGTCACCCATGAGCAGTTCTTC. This sequence encodes CASSLGPVVTHEQFF.

The chain employs TRBV10-3 and TRBJ1-2; D is uncertain. This CDR3 contains 12 residues. With 4 bases removed from V and 4 bases from J, the gap between germline ends came to 7 bases. Germline loops: CDR1 ENHRY, CDR2 SYGVKD. CDR3: CAISVMSYGYTF. CDR3 DNA sequence: TGTGCCATCAGTGTAATGAGCTATGGCTACACCTTC.

The V and J genes are TRBV25-1 and TRBJ2-6; D remains unclear. The V and J ends lost 6 bases and 0 bases respectively, with 3 bases between them. The length of the CDR3 is 13 residues. The V gene's germline CDR1 is MGHDK and CDR2 SYGVNS. The CDR3 region is CASRDSGANVLTF. Written as DNA, the CDR3 is TGTGCCAGCAGAGACTCTGGGGCCAACGTCCTGACTTTC.

The V gene is TRBV3-1 (or the pseudogene TRBV3-2), the J gene TRBJ1-6; possible D gene TRBD1, 5 bases. The CDR3 contains 15 residues. Germline V CDR1 and CDR2: LGHDT, YNNKEL (reference sequence). V was cut by 2 bases and J by 7 bases, with 12 bases left in between. CDR3 loop: CASSQSRVGNSPLHF. In DNA form, the CDR3 reads TGTGCCAGCAGCCAATCCAGGGTGGGGAATTCACCCCTCCACTTT.

CDR3 sequence reads: CASTRDRGGDTQYF. For the CDR3, the DNA is TGTGCCAGCACCCGGGACAGGGGAGGAGATACGCAGTATTTT. J is TRBJ2-3 and V is TRBV6-5; 10 nucleotides match TRBD1. CDR3 length: 14 residues. The V segment lost 7 bases and the J segment 5 bases; nucleotides outside the gene matches: 6. The germline CDR1 and CDR2 sequences are MNHEY and SVGAGI.

The rearrangement links TRBV24-1 to TRBJ1-4; maybe TRBD1 (6 bases). V gave up 7 bases and J gave up 0 bases, with 20 bases separating them. Per germline, CDR1 KGHDR and CDR2 SFDVKD. The CDR3 contains 18 residues. The CDR3 loop reads CATRRGRLPPATNEKLFF. The CDR3 bases are TGTGCCACCAGGAGGGGGAGGCTCCCGCCAGCAACTAATGAAAAACTGTTTTTT.

The V and J genes are TRBV27 and TRBJ1-1; 7 nucleotides line up with TRBD1. The CDR3 is made up of 15 amino acids. With V trimmed by 4 bases and J by 6 bases, 11 bases remained unmatched. Per germline, CDR1 MNHEY and CDR2 SMNVEV (reference sequence). In DNA, the CDR3 is TGTGCCAGCAGTTCCTGGACAGGTGGTTCTTCTGAAGCTTTCTTT. Translation gives CASSSWTGGSSEAFF.

This clone came up once. The chain combines TRBV11-2 with TRBJ1-2; D gene uncertain. Germline CDR1 and CDR2: SGHAT and FQNNGV. CDR3 length: 13 amino acids. V lost 1 base, J lost 0 bases, and 3 bases lay in between. CDR3 protein: CASSLGSNYGYTF. The CDR3 DNA reads as TGTGCCAGCAGCTTAGGATCTAACTATGGCTACACCTTC.

V usage is TRBV3-1 (or the pseudogene TRBV3-2) and J usage is TRBJ2-3; the D gene is possibly TRBD2 (6 bases). Germline CDR1 LGHDT, CDR2 YNNKEL (reference sequence). Between the trimmed V and J ends, which lost 0 bases and 3 bases, there was a span of 13 bases. This CDR3 is built from 16 residues. CDR3 sequence reads: CASSQEGRGRTDTQYF. DNA for the CDR3: TGTGCCAGCAGCCAAGAAGGGCGGGGACGGACAGATACGCAGTATTTT.

This chain links TRBV19 with TRBJ1-1; TRBD1 matches 7 bases. This CDR3 is 14 amino acids long. Looked up from germline, CDR1 is LNHDA and CDR2 is SQIVND (reference sequence). J gave up 2 bases and V 5 bases, and 5 bases lay outside the gene matches. CDR3 amino acids: CASSGGTANTEAFF. Written as DNA, the CDR3 is TGTGCCAGTAGTGGGGGGACAGCCAACACTGAAGCTTTCTTT.

CDR3 DNA: TGTGCCAGTAGGTCCAACAGGGCCCCTGGCTACACCTTC. This sequence encodes CASRSNRAPGYTF. This chain links TRBV19 with TRBJ1-2; D is possibly TRBD1 (6 bases). Trimming stripped 6 bases from V and 7 bases from J, with 15 bases between. The CDR3 runs 13 residues. CDR1 is LNHDA and CDR2 is SQIVND in the germline V gene (reference sequence).

V is TRBV5-1 and J is TRBJ2-1; D not certain. This CDR3 contains 16 residues. Trimming took off 0 bases at V and 0 bases at J, with 10 bases between the two ends. CDR1 is SGHRS and CDR2 is YFSETQ in the germline V gene. The CDR3 DNA reads TGCGCCAGCAGCTTGGGGGTGGGAACCTCCTACAATGAGCAGTTCTTC. Translating gives CASSLGVGTSYNEQFF.

This chain links TRBV6-4 with TRBJ1-5; no reliable D call. The CDR3 contains 15 residues. Germline V gene lookup returns CDR1 MRHNA and CDR2 SNTAGT. Trimming removed 6 bases from V and 11 bases from J, with 23 bases in between. CDR3 region: CASSGTLPGERSQHF. As DNA, the CDR3 is TGTGCCAGCAGCGGTACACTCCCGGGTGAAAGGTCCCAGCATTTT.

The chain recombines TRBV20-1 with TRBJ2-3; D is undetermined. Looked up from germline, CDR1 is DFQATT and CDR2 is SNEGSKA (reference sequence). The ends were cut back, 4 bases at V and 9 bases at J, with 8 bases in the middle. There are 10 residues in the CDR3. In nucleotides, the CDR3 is TGCAGTGCTACACGGAACACGCAGTATTTT. This gives the protein CSATRNTQYF.

CDR3 sequence (DNA): TGTGCCTGGAGCGGGTTTTCAGCGACTAGGAGGGTGACAGATACGCAGTATTTT. This gives the protein CAWSGFSATRRVTDTQYF. The gene calls are TRBV30 and TRBJ2-3; possibly TRBD2 for D (6 bases). CDR1 and CDR2 (germline): GTSNPN, SVGIG (reference sequence). Trimming cost V 3 bases and J 3 bases, with 25 bases left between them. This CDR3 is built from 18 residues. Drawing the rest from reference TRBV30 and TRBJ2-3, the complete variable domain is SQTIHQWPATLVQPVGSPLSLECTVEGTSNPNLYWYRQAAGRGLQLLFYSVGIGQISSEVPQNLSASRPQDRQFILSSKKLLLSDSGFYLCAWSGFSATRRVTDTQYFGPGTRLTVL.

This sequence joins TRBV3-1 (or the pseudogene TRBV3-2) and TRBJ2-5; 8 positions agree with TRBD1. The CDR3 loop spans 16 amino acids. V shed 1 base and J 5 bases; nucleotides not matched to a gene: 9. Germline-derived CDR1 and CDR2 are LGHDT and YNNKEL (reference sequence). The CDR3 reads CASSQGKTGDAETQYF. The CDR3 DNA is TGTGCCAGCAGCCAAGGGAAGACAGGGGATGCGGAGACCCAGTACTTC.

This sequence joins TRBV27 and TRBJ2-7; maybe TRBD1 (6 bases). Germline V gene data show CDR1 as MNHEY and CDR2 as SMNVEV (reference sequence). Deletions cut 3 bases from V and 5 bases from J, with 11 bases between. The CDR3 has 13 residues. The DNA for the CDR3 is TGTGCCAGCAGTTTCTCACAGGGCCACGAGCAGTACTTC. Protein sequence: CASSFSQGHEQYF.

The V gene is TRBV18, the J gene TRBJ2-2; perhaps TRBD1 as D (6 bases). V was clipped by 0 bases and J by 4 bases, with 12 bases between them. The CDR3 length is 16 residues. Germline lookup yields CDR1 KGHSH and CDR2 LQKENI. CDR3 nucleotide sequence: TGTGCCAGCTCACCACCCTACAGGGCAGTCACCGGGGAGCTGTTTTTT. Translation: CASSPPYRAVTGELFF.

V and J are TRBV6-1 and TRBJ1-3; the match to TRBD1 covers 8 bases. The CDR3 extends over 15 amino acids. J lost 3 bases, V lost 2 bases, and 3 bases had no gene match. In germline, CDR1 is MNHNS, CDR2 SASEGT. CDR3 sequence (DNA): TGTGCCAGCAGTGAAACAGGGGGAAGTGGAAACACCATATATTTT. It encodes CASSETGGSGNTIYF.

The chain is built from TRBV5-1 and TRBJ2-5, with D unresolved. Germline V gene lookup returns CDR1 SGHRS and CDR2 YFSETQ. Trimming shortened V by 3 bases and J by 5 bases, and 14 bases separated the two germline ends. The CDR3 is made up of 14 amino acids. The chain's CDR3 is CASSSDGNEETQYF. The CDR3 DNA is TGCGCCAGCAGCTCGGACGGAAATGAGGAGACCCAGTACTTC.